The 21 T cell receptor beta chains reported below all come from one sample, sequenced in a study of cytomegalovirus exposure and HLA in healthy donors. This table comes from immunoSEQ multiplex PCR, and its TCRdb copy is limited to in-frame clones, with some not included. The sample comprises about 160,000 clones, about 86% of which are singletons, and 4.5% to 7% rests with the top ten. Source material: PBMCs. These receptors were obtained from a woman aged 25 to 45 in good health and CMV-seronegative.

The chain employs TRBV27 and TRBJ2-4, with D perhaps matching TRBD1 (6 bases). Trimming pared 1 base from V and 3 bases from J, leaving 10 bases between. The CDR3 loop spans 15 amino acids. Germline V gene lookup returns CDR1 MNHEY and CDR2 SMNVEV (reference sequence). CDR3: CASSLFGGVKNIQYF. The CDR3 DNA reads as TGTGCCAGCAGTTTATTTGGGGGCGTCAAAAACATTCAGTACTTC.

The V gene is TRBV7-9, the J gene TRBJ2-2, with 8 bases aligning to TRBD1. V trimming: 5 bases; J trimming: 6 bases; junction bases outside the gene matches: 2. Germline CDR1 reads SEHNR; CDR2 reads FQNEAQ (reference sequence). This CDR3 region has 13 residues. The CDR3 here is CASSDRGPGELFF. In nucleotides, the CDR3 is TGTGCCAGCAGCGACAGGGGACCCGGGGAGCTGTTTTTT. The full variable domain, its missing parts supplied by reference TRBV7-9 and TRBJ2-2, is DTGVSQNPRHKITKRGQNVTFRCDPISEHNRLYWYRQTLGQGPEFLTYFQNEAQLEKSRLLSDRFSAERPKGSFSTLEIQRTEQGDSAMYLCASSDRGPGELFFGEGSRLTVL.

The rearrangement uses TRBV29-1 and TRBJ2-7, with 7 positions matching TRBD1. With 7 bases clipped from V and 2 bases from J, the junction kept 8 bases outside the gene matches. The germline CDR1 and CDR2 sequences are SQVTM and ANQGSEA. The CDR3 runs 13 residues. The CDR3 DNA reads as TGCAGCGCCGAAACAGGGGCCCCCTACGAGCAGTACTTC. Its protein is CSAETGAPYEQYF.

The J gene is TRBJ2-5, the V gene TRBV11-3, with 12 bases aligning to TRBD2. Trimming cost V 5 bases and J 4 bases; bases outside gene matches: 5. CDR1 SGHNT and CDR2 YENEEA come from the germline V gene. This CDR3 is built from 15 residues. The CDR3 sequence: CASSPGLAGPETQYF. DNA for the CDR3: TGTGCCAGCAGCCCGGGACTAGCGGGTCCAGAGACCCAGTACTTC.

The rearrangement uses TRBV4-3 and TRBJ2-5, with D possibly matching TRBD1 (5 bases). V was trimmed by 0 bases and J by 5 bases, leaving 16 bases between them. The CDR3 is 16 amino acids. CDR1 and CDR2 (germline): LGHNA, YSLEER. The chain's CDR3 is CASSQDRSAGLETQYF. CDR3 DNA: TGCGCCAGCAGCCAAGATCGGTCGGCAGGGTTGGAGACCCAGTACTTC.

In nucleotides, the CDR3 is TGTGCCAGCAGCTTAACGTACACAGATACGCAGTATTTT. Translation: CASSLTYTDTQYF. The gene calls are TRBV11-2 and TRBJ2-3; no clear D. Looked up from germline, CDR1 is SGHAT and CDR2 is FQNNGV. The CDR3 length is 13 residues. V lost 2 bases, J lost 2 bases, and 5 bases lay in between. Full variable domain (remainder filled in from reference TRBV11-2 and TRBJ2-3): EAGVAQSPRYKIIEKRQSVAFWCNPISGHATLYWYQQILGQGPKLLIQFQNNGVVDDSQLPKDRFSAERLKGVDSTLKIQPAKLEDSAVYLCASSLTYTDTQYFGPGTRLTVL.

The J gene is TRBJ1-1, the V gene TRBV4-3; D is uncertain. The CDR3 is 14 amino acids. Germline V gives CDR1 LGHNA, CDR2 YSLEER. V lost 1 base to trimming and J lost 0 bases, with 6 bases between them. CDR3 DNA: TGCGCCAGCAGCCAAGGACACCTGAACACTGAAGCTTTCTTT. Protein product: CASSQGHLNTEAFF.

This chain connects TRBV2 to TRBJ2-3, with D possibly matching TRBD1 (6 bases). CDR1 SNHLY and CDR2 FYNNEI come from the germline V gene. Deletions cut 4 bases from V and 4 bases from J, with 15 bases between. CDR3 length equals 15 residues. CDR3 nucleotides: TGTGCCAGCAGTGTGTGGACCCAGGGGCCAGATACGCAGTATTTT. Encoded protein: CASSVWTQGPDTQYF.

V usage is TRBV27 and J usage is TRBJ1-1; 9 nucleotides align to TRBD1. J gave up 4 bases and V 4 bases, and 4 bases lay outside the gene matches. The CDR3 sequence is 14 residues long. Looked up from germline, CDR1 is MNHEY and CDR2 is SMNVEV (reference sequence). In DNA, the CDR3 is TGTGCCAGCAGTTACGGGACAGGGACCACTGAAGCTTTCTTT. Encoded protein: CASSYGTGTTEAFF.

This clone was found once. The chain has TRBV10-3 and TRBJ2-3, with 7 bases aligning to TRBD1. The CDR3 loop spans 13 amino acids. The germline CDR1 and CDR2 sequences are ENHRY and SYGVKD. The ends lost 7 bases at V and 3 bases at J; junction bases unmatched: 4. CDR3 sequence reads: CAITPDRTDTQYF. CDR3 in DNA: TGTGCCATCACCCCGGACAGGACAGATACGCAGTATTTT.

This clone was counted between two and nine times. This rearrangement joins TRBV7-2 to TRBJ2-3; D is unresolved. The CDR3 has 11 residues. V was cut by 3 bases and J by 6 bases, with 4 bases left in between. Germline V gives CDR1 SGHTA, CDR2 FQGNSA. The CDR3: CASSFSDTQYF. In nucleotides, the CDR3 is TGTGCCAGCAGCTTCTCGGATACGCAGTATTTT.

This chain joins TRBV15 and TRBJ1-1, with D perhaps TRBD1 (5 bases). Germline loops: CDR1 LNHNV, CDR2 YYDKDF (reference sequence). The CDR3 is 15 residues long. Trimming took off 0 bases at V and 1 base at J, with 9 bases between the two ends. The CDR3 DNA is TGTGCCACCAGCAGAGATCGGGGCGGGAACACTGAAGCTTTCTTT. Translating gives CATSRDRGGNTEAFF.

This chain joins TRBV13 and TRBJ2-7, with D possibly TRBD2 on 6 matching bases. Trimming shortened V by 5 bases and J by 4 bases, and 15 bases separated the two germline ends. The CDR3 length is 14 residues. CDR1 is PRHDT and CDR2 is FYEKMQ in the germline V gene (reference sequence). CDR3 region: CASSPPGAAYEQYF. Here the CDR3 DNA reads TGTGCCAGCAGCCCGCCGGGAGCGGCGTACGAGCAGTACTTC.

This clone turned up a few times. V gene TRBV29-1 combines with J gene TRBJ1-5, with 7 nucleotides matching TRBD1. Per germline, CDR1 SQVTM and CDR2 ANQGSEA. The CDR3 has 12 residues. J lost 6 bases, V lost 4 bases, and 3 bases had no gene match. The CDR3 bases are TGCAGCGTTGGACAGGGAGGTCAGCCCCAGCATTTT. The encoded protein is CSVGQGGQPQHF.

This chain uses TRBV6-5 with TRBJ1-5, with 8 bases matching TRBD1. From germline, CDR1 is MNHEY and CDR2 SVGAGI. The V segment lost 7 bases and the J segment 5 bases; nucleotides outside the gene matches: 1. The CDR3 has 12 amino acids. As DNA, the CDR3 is TGTGCCAGCAAGACAGGGGATCAGCCCCAGCATTTT. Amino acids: CASKTGDQPQHF.

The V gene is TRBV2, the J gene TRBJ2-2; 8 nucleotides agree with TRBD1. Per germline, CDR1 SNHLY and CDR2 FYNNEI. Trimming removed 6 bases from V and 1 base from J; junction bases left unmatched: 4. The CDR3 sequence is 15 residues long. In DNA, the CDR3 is TGTGCCAGCAGCTTACAGGGGGTGAACACCGGGGAGCTGTTTTTT. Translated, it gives CASSLQGVNTGELFF. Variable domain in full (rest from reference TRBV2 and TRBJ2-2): EPEVTQTPSHQVTQMGQEVILRCVPISNHLYFYWYRQILGQKVEFLVSFYNNEISEKSEIFDDQFSVERPDGSNFTLKIRSTKLEDSAMYFCASSLQGVNTGELFFGEGSRLTVL.

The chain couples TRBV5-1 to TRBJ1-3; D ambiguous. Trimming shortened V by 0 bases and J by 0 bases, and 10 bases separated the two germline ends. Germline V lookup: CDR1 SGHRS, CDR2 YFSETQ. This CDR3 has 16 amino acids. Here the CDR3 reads CASSLGARSSGNTIYF. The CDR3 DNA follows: TGCGCCAGCAGCTTGGGGGCCAGGAGCTCTGGAAACACCATATATTTT.

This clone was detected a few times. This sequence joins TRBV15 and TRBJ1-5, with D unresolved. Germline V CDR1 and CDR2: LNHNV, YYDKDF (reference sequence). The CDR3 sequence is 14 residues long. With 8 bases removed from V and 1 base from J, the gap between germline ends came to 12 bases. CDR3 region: CATSGRGSNQPQHF. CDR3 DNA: TGTGCCACCTCGGGGAGAGGCAGCAATCAGCCCCAGCATTTT.

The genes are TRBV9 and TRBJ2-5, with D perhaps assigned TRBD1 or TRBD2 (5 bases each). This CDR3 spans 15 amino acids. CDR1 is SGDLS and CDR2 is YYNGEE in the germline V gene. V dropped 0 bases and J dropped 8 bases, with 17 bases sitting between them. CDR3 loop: CASSVDGTPKKTQYF. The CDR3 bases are TGTGCCAGCAGCGTAGATGGGACGCCCAAGAAAACCCAGTACTTC.

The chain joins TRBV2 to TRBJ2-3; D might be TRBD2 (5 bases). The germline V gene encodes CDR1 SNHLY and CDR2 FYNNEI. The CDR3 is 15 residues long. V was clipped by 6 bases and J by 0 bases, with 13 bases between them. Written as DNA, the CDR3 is TGTGCCAGCAGGATCCGACTACTTAGCACAGATACGCAGTATTTT. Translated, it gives CASRIRLLSTDTQYF.

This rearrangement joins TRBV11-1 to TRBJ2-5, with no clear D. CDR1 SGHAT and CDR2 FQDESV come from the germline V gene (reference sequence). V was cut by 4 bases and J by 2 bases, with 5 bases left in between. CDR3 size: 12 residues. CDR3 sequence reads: CASSSQQETQYF. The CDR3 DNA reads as TGTGCCAGCAGCTCACAACAAGAGACCCAGTACTTC. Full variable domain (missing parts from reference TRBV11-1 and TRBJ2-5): EAEVAQSPRYKITEKSQAVAFWCDPISGHATLYWYRQILGQGPELLVQFQDESVVDDSQLPKDRFSAERLKGVDSTLKIQPAELGDSAMYLCASSSQQETQYFGPGTRLLVL.